Below are 8 T cell receptor beta chains sequenced from a single sample in a study of blood T cell repertoires in COVID-19. Clones were read by immunoSEQ multiplex PCR, and TCRdb kept only the in-frame ones, dropping some. The sample has 300,000 to 500,000 clones; approximately 85% are singletons. Input material: PBMCs or T cells enriched from blood (not recorded which). The receptors shown here come from a woman between 35 and 50 years old with acute COVID-19.

The chain combines TRBV14 with TRBJ2-3; possible D gene TRBD1, 6 bases. V was cut by 2 bases and J by 4 bases, with 10 bases left in between. The CDR3 loop spans 14 amino acids. The germline V gene encodes CDR1 SGHDN and CDR2 FVKESK. CDR3 sequence (DNA): TGTGCCAGCAGCCAAACCAAGGGGGCAGATACGCAGTATTTT. Protein sequence: CASSQTKGADTQYF.

The rearrangement joins TRBV5-6 to TRBJ1-5, with D uncertain. This CDR3 comprises 12 residues. Germline assignment: CDR1 SGHDT and CDR2 YYEEEE. Trimming cost V 1 base and J 10 bases, with 9 bases left between them. In DNA form, the CDR3 reads TGTGCCAGCAGCTTGATGACGGGTCCCCAGCATTTT. Amino acids: CASSLMTGPQHF. The full variable domain, its missing parts supplied by reference TRBV5-6 and TRBJ1-5, is DAGVTQSPTHLIKTRGQQVTLRCSPKSGHDTVSWYQQALGQGPQFIFQYYEEEERQRGNFPDRFSGHQFPNYSSELNVNALLLGDSALYLCASSLMTGPQHFGDGTRLSIL.

This clone appeared a single time. The V call is TRBV6-1, the J call TRBJ2-7, with 8 bases fitting TRBD1. Looked up from germline, CDR1 is MNHNS and CDR2 is SASEGT. Trimming at V came to 2 bases and at J to 5 bases, leaving 8 bases not matched to a gene. CDR3 length equals 15 residues. DNA for the CDR3: TGTGCCAGCAGTGAACGGCCAGGGGGCTGGGACGAGCAGTACTTC. This encodes CASSERPGGWDEQYF.

V gene TRBV6-2 or TRBV6-3 combines with J gene TRBJ2-7; 8 nucleotides agree with TRBD1. Germline CDR1 and CDR2: MNHEY and SVGEGT. The V gene end was trimmed by 5 bases and the J gene end by 2 bases; junction bases not matched to a gene: 8. The CDR3 loop spans 15 amino acids. This CDR3 is CASSRDRLTTYEQYF. The CDR3 nucleotides read TGTGCCAGCAGTCGGGACAGGTTAACAACCTACGAGCAGTACTTC.

This chain connects TRBV5-5 to TRBJ1-3, with TRBD1 matching over 12 bases. This CDR3 region has 16 residues. V gave up 4 bases and J gave up 2 bases; unmatched junction bases: 4. CDR1 is SGHKS, CDR2 YYEKEE, per germline (reference sequence). The CDR3 sequence: CASSTGQGAPGNTIYF. The CDR3 nucleotides are TGTGCCAGCAGCACGGGACAGGGGGCGCCTGGAAACACCATATATTTT. The complete variable domain, with remaining parts taken from reference TRBV5-5 and TRBJ1-3, reads DAGVTQSPTHLIKTRGQQVTLRCSPISGHKSVSWYQQVLGQGPQFIFQYYEKEERGRGNFPDRFSARQFPNYSSELNVNALLLGDSALYLCASSTGQGAPGNTIYFGEGSWLTVV.

J is TRBJ2-7 and V is TRBV18; 10 positions match TRBD1. Germline V CDR1 and CDR2: KGHSH, LQKENI. The CDR3 is made up of 15 amino acids. Trimming cost V 2 bases and J 2 bases; bases outside gene matches: 3. CDR3: CASSPRDRGAYEQYF. The CDR3 coding sequence is TGTGCCAGCTCACCAAGGGACAGGGGAGCCTACGAGCAGTACTTC.

The J gene is TRBJ1-4, the V gene TRBV2, with 8 bases that match TRBD1. The germline V gene encodes CDR1 SNHLY and CDR2 FYNNEI. J gave up 0 bases and V 7 bases, and 4 bases lay outside the gene matches. The CDR3 has 15 amino acids. The CDR3 nucleotides read TGTGCCAGCAAACCGGGACAGGCAACTAATGAAAAACTGTTTTTT. Translated: CASKPGQATNEKLFF.

This sequence joins TRBV27 and TRBJ1-2; 8 nucleotides line up with TRBD1. The germline CDR1 and CDR2 sequences are MNHEY and SMNVEV (reference sequence). V trimming: 6 bases; J trimming: 5 bases; junction bases outside the gene matches: 17. This CDR3 is 17 amino acids long. CDR3: CASSPRSGQGARYGYTF. CDR3 nucleotide sequence: TGTGCCAGCAGCCCCCGTTCCGGGCAGGGGGCTCGGTATGGCTACACCTTC.